This T cell receptor beta chain is drawn from a study of shared clonotypes between healthy human individuals (dated by TCRdb to about 2020). For context, the study as a whole: The cohort comprised a couple of women and a few men aged 18 to 49 years. For each donor, CD4 naive and CD4 memory were each run on three plates, CD8 naive on two plates, and CD8 memory on one plate. Blood TCR repertoires of several healthy adults were deeply sequenced to estimate repertoire size and the extent of clonotype sharing between individuals. To increase sequencing depth and limit assay-specific biases, different laboratories used diverse techniques to prepare libraries and sequence TCR repertoires. Per donor, leukapheresis produced somewhere between about 0.8 and 9 billion PBMCs.

CD8 naive samples were obtained by positive selection for CCR7 among CD45RO-negative cells, yielding a CD45RA+CCR7+ population from which TemRA cells were excluded. The donors were healthy, HIV-negative adults who had no recently reported acute infections or vaccinations. Only Caucasian adults living in Nashville, Tennessee, USA were represented among the donors. Blood was collected by leukapheresis, and PBMCs were isolated by Ficoll-Histopaque density gradient centrifugation and then cryopreserved in liquid nitrogen vapor phase. Analytical flow cytometry was used to check the purity and quantity of every magnetically sorted T cell population. Genomic DNA was isolated from each sorted fraction and quantified by UV absorbance on a Nanodrop 2000c. Points the paper makes about the study in general: About 4.5% of naive CD4, roughly 3.5% of naive CD8, approximately 2% of memory CD4, and more than 0.35% of memory CD8 clonotypes were shared across a few donors. Larger estimated clonotype richness was generally found for naive subsets than for memory subsets. Rarefaction of sorted-subset datasets indicated incomplete sequencing despite the large sequencing depth. The genetic and exposure-history diversity represented was limited by the small number of donors. Pairwise subsampling indicated that sequencing depth was expected to affect the degree of clonotype sharing among donors. Sampling was restricted to blood, and TCR repertoires in tissues likely differ from the TCR repertoires found in blood. Compared with non-shared clonotypes, the clonotypes found in all four sorted-subset donors had higher generation probabilities.

The germline V and J ends show losses of 3 bases and 7 bases respectively, and no gene match explains 11 bases of the junction. From the germline V gene, CDR1 is SGHNT and CDR2 is YENEEA. The CDR3 covers 15 residues, taking in both the cysteine and the phenylalanine. The only DNA kept is the CDR3, 45 bases in frame from the first base. Comments on this clone: This receptor's antigen is unknown. One base away there is no much larger clone; base qualities are not given.

Using the deep immunoSEQ assay, TCR CDR3 regions were amplified from genomic DNA by multiplex PCR. Extracted genomic DNA from each cell subset was spread evenly across all wells of several immunoSEQ 96-well plates, with each plate serving as a replicate. For sorted subsets, each replicate PCR was loaded with 150 to 250 ng genomic DNA, equivalent to 30,000 to 35,000 T cell genomes. Purified libraries were quantified with a Qubit 3.0 fluorometer, sized on a Bioanalyzer 2100, and re-quantified with the KAPA Library Quantification kit. Each immunoSEQ 96-well plate was sequenced on its own single-read 150-cycle Illumina NextSeq 550 flow cell. Turning to the authors' computational methods: Because the immunoSEQ output included only junctional sequences and no quality scores, the filtering could not be the same as the filtering used for full-length reads. To assign V/J genes and CDR3, sequences were annotated against IMGT germline references using PyIR, a Python wrapper for IgBLAST v1.9. Reads were removed for weak V/J assignments (E-value above 1e-6), missing CDR3, stop codons, out-of-frame junctions, or ambiguous translated residues. A V3J clonotype was defined by an identical inferred V gene, J gene, and CDR3 amino acid sequence. The percentage overlap between two repertoires was calculated by dividing the number of shared unique clonotypes by the size of the smaller repertoire. Repertoire richness was assessed with RTK rarefaction, the Chao1 estimator, and Recon v2.1 estimates of unobserved clonotypes. Generation probabilities for all TCRbeta clonotypes obtained by the gDNA method from several donors were computed using OLGA. TCRdb re-hosts the immuneACCESS table, in-frame sequences only. Its copies lack some clones; in the studies checked, an unresolved V gene accounts for under half of them, and the cause for the rest is not known. That table supplies the V and J calls and clone size; D and trimming were determined from the DNA. Counted in this sample were approximately 600,000 clones; around 95% of them appeared once. The biggest ten clones account for approximately 0.12% of the sample.

This TCR was recovered from a woman in her thirties in good health. The chain couples TRBV11-3 to TRBJ1-2, and TRBD1 aligns with 7 junction nucleotides. Material for sequencing was naive CD8+ T cells sorted from blood. Read against the paper, the sample's cell subset or site label means: CD45RA+CCR7+. Here is the DNA: TGTGCCAGCAGCTTGGCATTACAGGGGAGCGCTGGCTACACCTTC. Translation gives CASSLALQGSAGYTF.